The rows below give T cell receptor beta chains drawn from one sample of a study of shared clonotypes between healthy human individuals. TCRdb's copy holds only in-frame clones and misses some; the assay was immunoSEQ multiplex PCR. The table records some 1,100,000 clones, about four fifths of them present only once. Sample: memory CD4+ T cells from PBMCs. These receptors were taken from a man between 18 and 35 years old in good health. Some clones in this sample may be carry-over from other donors' samples. The CDR3 runs from the conserved cysteine through the conserved F or W. A D gene is named only where the DNA matches it firmly. Clone size is shown for a subset of rows, as once, few, many or a class of expanded clone.

J,size,D,V,CDR3,DNA
TRBJ1-5,-,-,TRBV15,CATSSRRGAQPQHF,TGTGCCACCAGCAGCAGACGGGGTGCTCAGCCCCAGCATTTT
TRBJ2-7,-,TRBD2,TRBV5-1,CASSYGTSSYEQYF,TGCGCCAGCAGTTACGGGACTAGCTCCTACGAGCAGTACTTC
TRBJ2-7,-,TRBD2,TRBV28,CASTPGGGSSYEQYF,TGTGCCAGCACCCCGGGCGGGGGTAGCTCCTACGAGCAGTACTTC
TRBJ2-3,-,-,TRBV9,CASSQGDLTDTQYF,TGTGCCAGCAGCCAAGGCGATCTCACAGATACGCAGTATTTT
TRBJ2-7,once,-,TRBV7-9,CASSGSVGRQYF,TGTGCCAGCAGCGGGAGCGTAGGTCGACAATACTTC
TRBJ1-2,-,TRBD1,TRBV9,CASSVGTGANYGYTF,TGTGCCAGCAGCGTAGGAACAGGGGCTAACTATGGCTACACCTTC
TRBJ2-3,-,TRBD2,TRBV7-6,CASSRMTSGGTDTQYF,TGTGCCAGCAGCCGCATGACTAGCGGGGGCACAGATACGCAGTATTTT
TRBJ1-1,many,TRBD1,TRBV25-1,CASNRQGAAGTEAFF,TGTGCCAGCAACAGACAGGGGGCTGCGGGCACTGAAGCTTTCTTT
TRBJ2-7,-,TRBD2,TRBV27,CATRGLAGNFSHEQYF,TGTGCCACCCGGGGACTAGCGGGGAATTTTTCCCACGAGCAGTACTTC
TRBJ2-2,-,-,TRBV6-5,CASSYWGRPNTGELFF,TGTGCCAGCAGTTACTGGGGGAGGCCGAACACCGGGGAGCTGTTTTTT
TRBJ2-7,-,TRBD2,TRBV4-2,CASSSPSGGSHEQYF,TGTGCCAGCAGTTCGCCTAGCGGCGGCTCCCACGAGCAGTACTTC
TRBJ2-3,once,-,TRBV7-3,CASSPGFRITDTQYF,TGTGCCAGCAGCCCCGGATTCAGGATCACAGATACGCAGTATTTT
TRBJ2-7,-,-,TRBV29-1,CSVDVGKSSYEQYF,TGCAGCGTTGATGTGGGAAAAAGCTCCTACGAGCAGTACTTC
TRBJ2-1,-,TRBD2,TRBV19,CASSITRASGRSESYNEQFF,TGTGCCAGTAGTATAACTCGGGCTAGCGGGAGGAGTGAGTCCTACAATGAGCAGTTCTTC
TRBJ2-7,-,-,TRBV20-1,CSARDRGEQYF,TGCAGTGCTAGAGATAGGGGGGAGCAGTACTTC
TRBJ1-1,-,-,TRBV27,CASSLNAHLGFAFF,TGTGCCAGCAGTTTAAACGCCCATCTCGGATTTGCTTTCTTT
TRBJ1-1,-,TRBD1,TRBV5-1,CASSTGDRPMTTEAFF,TGCGCCAGCAGCACGGGGGACAGGCCCATGACCACTGAAGCTTTCTTT